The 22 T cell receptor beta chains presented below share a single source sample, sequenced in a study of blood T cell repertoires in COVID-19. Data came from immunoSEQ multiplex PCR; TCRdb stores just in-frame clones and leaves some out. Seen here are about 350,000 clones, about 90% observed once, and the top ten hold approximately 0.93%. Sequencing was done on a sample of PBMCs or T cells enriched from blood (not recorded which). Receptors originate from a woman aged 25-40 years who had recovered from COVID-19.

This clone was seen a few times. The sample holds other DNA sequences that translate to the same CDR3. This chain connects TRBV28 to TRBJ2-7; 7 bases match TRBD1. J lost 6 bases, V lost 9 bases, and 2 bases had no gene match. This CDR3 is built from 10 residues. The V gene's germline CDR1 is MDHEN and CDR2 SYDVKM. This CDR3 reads CASSGGEQYF. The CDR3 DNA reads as TGTGCCAGTTCAGGGGGCGAGCAGTACTTC.

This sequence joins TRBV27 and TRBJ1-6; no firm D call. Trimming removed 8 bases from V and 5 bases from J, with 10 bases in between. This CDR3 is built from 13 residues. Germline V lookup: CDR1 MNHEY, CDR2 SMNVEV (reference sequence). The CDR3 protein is CASHSSHNSPLHF. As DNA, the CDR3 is TGTGCCAGCCACTCAAGCCATAATTCACCCCTCCACTTT.

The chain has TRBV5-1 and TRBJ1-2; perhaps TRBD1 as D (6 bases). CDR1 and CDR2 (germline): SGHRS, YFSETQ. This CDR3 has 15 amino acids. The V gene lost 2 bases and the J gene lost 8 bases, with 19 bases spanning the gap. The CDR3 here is CASSFGQPQLGGYTF. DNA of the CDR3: TGCGCCAGCAGCTTCGGACAGCCACAACTAGGCGGCTACACCTTC.

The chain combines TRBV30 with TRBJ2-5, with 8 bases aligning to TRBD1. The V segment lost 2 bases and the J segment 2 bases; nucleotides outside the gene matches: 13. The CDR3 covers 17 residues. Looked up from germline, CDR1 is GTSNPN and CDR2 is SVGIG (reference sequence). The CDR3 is CAWSKFAKGQVQETQYF. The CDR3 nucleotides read TGTGCCTGGAGTAAGTTTGCCAAGGGACAGGTTCAAGAGACCCAGTACTTC.

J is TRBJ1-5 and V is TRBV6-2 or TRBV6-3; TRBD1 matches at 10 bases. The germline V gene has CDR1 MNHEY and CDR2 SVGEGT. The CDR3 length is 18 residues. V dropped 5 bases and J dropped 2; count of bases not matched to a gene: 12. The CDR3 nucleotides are TGTGCCAGCAGTATGGACAGGGGGTTTGCAACGCGCAATCAGCCCCAGCATTTT. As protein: CASSMDRGFATRNQPQHF.

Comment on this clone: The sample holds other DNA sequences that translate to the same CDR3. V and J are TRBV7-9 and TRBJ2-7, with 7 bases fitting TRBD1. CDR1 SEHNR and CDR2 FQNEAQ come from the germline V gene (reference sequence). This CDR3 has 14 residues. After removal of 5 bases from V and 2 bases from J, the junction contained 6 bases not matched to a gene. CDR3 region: CASSPRTGPYEQYF. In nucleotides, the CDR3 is TGTGCCAGCAGCCCTAGGACAGGACCCTACGAGCAGTACTTC. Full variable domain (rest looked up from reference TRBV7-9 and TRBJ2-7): DTGVSQNPRHKITKRGQNVTFRCDPISEHNRLYWYRQTLGQGPEFLTYFQNEAQLEKSRLLSDRFSAERPKGSFSTLEIQRTEQGDSAMYLCASSPRTGPYEQYFGPGTRLTVT.

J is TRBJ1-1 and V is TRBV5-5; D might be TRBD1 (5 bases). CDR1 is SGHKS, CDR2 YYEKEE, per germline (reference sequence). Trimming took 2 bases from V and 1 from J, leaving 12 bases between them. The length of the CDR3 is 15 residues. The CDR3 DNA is TGTGCCAGCAGCTTAAGTTACAGGCGGAACACTGAAGCTTTCTTT. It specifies CASSLSYRRNTEAFF.

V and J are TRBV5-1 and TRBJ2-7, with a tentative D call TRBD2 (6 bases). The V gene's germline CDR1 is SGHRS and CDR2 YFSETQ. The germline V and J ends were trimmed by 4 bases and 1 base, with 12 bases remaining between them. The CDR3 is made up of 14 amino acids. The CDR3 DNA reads TGCGCCAGCAGCGTGGGAGGTAGGTCCTACGAGCAGTACTTC. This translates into CASSVGGRSYEQYF.

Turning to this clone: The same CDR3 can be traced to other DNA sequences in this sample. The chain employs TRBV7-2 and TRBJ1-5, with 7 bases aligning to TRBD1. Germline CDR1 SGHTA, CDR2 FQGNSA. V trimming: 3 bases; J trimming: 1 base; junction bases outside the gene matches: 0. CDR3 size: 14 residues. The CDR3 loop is CASSLGQSNQPQHF. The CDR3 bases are TGTGCCAGCAGCTTGGGACAGAGCAATCAGCCCCAGCATTTT. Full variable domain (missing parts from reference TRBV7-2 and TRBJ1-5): GAGVSQSPSNKVTEKGKDVELRCDPISGHTALYWYRQSLGQGLEFLIYFQGNSAPDKSGLPSDRFSAERTGGSVSTLTIQRTQQEDSAVYLCASSLGQSNQPQHFGDGTRLSIL.

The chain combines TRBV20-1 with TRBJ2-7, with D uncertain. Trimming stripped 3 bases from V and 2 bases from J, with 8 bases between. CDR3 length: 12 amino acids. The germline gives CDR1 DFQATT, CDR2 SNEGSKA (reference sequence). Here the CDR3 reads CSASIQTYEQYF. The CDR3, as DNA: TGCAGTGCTAGTATTCAGACCTACGAGCAGTACTTC.

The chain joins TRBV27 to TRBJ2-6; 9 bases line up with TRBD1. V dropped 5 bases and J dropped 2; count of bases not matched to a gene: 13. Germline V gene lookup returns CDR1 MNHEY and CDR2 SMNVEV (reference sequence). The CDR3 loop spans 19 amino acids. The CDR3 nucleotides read TGTGCCAGCAGTAAATCCGGGGACAGGGTCCATCCTGGGGCCAACGTCCTGACTTTC. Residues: CASSKSGDRVHPGANVLTF.

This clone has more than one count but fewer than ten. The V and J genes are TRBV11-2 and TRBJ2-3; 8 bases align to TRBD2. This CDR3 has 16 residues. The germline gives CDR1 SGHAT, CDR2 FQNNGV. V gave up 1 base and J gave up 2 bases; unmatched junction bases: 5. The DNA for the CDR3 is TGTGCCAGCAGCTTAGGACGGGGGGGACACACAGATACGCAGTATTTT. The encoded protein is CASSLGRGGHTDTQYF.

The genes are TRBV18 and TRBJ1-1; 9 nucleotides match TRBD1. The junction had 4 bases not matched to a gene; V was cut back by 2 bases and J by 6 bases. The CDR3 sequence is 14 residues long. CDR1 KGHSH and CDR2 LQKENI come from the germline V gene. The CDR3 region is CASSPAGTGPEAFF. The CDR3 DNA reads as TGTGCCAGCTCACCAGCCGGGACAGGGCCTGAAGCTTTCTTT.

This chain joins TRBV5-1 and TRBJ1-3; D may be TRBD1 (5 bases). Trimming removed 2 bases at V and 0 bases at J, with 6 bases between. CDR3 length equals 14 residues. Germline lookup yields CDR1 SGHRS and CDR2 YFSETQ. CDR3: CASSFQGSGNTIYF. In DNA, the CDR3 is TGCGCCAGCAGCTTTCAGGGCTCTGGAAACACCATATATTTT.

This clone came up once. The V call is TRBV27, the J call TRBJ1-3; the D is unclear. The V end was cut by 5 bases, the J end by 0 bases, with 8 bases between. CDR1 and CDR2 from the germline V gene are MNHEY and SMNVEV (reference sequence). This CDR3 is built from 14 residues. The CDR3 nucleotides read TGTGCCAGCAGTCGACGGGGCTCTGGAAACACCATATATTTT. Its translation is CASSRRGSGNTIYF.

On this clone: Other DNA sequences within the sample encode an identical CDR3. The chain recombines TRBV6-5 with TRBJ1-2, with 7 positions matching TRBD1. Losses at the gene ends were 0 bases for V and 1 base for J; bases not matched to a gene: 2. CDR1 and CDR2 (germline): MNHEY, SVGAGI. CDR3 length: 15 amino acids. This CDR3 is CASSYSGTVNYGYTF. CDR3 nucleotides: TGTGCCAGCAGTTACTCGGGGACAGTTAACTATGGCTACACCTTC.

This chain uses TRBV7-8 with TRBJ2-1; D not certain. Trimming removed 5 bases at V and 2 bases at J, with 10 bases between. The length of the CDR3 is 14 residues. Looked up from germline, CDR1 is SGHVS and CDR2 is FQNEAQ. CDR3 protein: CASSRGIAYNEQFF. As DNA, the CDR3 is TGTGCCAGCAGCCGAGGAATAGCCTACAATGAGCAGTTCTTC.

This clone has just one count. CDR3 nucleotides: TGTGCCAGCACTACCCCGGACAGGGGAGGAAATCAGCCCCAGCATTTT. Amino acids: CASTTPDRGGNQPQHF. V and J are TRBV28 and TRBJ1-5; 9 nucleotides agree with TRBD1. This CDR3 is built from 16 residues. Germline CDR1 is MDHEN and CDR2 is SYDVKM. After removal of 7 bases from V and 4 bases from J, the junction contained 11 bases not matched to a gene.

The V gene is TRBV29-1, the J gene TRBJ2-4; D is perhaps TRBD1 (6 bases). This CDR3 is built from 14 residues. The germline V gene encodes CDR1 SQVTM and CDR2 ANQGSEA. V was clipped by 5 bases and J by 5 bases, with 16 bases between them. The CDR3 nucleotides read TGCAGCGTTTCCCCGGGACACCCCCAAAACATTCAGTACTTC. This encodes CSVSPGHPQNIQYF.

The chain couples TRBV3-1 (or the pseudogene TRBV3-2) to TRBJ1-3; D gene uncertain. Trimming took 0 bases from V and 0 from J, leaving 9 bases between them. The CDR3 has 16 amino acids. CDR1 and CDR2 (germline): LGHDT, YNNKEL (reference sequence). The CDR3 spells CASSQEPQVSGNTIYF. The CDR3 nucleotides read TGTGCCAGCAGCCAAGAGCCTCAGGTCTCTGGAAACACCATATATTTT.

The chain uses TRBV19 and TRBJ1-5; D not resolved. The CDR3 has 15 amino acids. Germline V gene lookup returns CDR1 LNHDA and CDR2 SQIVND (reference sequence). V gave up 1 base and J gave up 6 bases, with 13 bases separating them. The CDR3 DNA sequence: TGTGCCAGTAGTATAGCTTCGGGGAGGGCTCAGCCCCAGCATTTT. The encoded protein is CASSIASGRAQPQHF.

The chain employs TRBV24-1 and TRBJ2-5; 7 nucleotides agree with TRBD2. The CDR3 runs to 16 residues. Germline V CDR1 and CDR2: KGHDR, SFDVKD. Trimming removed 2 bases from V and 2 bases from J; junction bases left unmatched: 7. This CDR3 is CATSDSSRGEQETQYF. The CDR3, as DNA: TGTGCCACCAGTGATTCCTCCCGGGGGGAACAAGAGACCCAGTACTTC.